This T cell receptor beta chain was captured in a study of identical twins. TCRdb used MiXCR to reprocess the 5' RACE reads, holding one entry per CDR3 protein. Among more than 1.5 million distinct CDR3 sequences listed, less than 35% were seen once. After removal of 7 bases from V and 4 bases from J, the junction contained 9 bases not matched to a gene. Germline V gene sequence: CDR1 MNHEY, CDR2 SMNVEV (reference sequence). This CDR3 spans 15 amino acids. The specimen was cord blood. The sequence was obtained from a newborn girl in good health. The chain carries TRBV27 and TRBJ2-3; 9 nucleotides line up with TRBD2. CDR3 sequence (DNA): TGTGCCAGCACCCCGCTGGCGGGAGGGTCAGATACGCAGTATTTT. Translated: CASTPLAGGSDTQYF.